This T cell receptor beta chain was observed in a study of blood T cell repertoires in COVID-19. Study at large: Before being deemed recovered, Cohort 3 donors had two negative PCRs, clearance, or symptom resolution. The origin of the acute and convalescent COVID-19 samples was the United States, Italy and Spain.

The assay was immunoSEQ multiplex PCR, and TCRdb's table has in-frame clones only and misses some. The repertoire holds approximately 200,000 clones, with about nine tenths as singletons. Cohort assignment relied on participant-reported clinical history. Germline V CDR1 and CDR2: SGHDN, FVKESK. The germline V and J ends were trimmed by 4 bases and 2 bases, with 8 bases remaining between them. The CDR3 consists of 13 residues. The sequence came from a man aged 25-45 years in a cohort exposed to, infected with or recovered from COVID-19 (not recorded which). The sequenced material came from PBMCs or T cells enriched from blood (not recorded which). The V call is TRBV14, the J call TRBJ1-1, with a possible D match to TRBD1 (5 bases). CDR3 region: CASSRGLNTEAFF. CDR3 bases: TGTGCCAGCAGCCGGGGACTAAACACTGAAGCTTTCTTT.